This is a list of T cell receptor beta chains from one sample in a study of blood T cell repertoires in COVID-19. Clones were sequenced by immunoSEQ multiplex PCR, and TCRdb holds only the in-frame ones, with some missing. The sample lists around 150,000 clones, 77% occurring once. Sequences were obtained from peripheral blood. These receptors were collected from a woman aged 45-60 years with active or convalescent COVID-19. CDR3s leave out the opening cysteine and the closing phenylalanine or tryptophan. The D gene is left open where the match is weak.

v_gene: TRBV5-1; j_gene: TRBJ2-7; d_gene: TRBD2; CDR3aa: ASSLDGGAYEQY
v_gene: TRBV7-9; j_gene: TRBJ2-2; d_gene: TRBD1; CDR3aa: ASSQNRDRGLWTGELF
v_gene: TRBV30; j_gene: TRBJ1-4; d_gene: TRBD1; CDR3aa: AWSPMRQGIKLF
v_gene: TRBV19; j_gene: TRBJ1-1; d_gene: TRBD1; CDR3aa: ASSTQGAWAEAF
v_gene: TRBV6-6; j_gene: TRBJ2-2; d_gene: TRBD2; CDR3aa: ASSPGTSGRARGTGELF
v_gene: TRBV29-1; j_gene: TRBJ2-7; d_gene: .; CDR3aa: SVASTGGVVYEQY
v_gene: TRBV6-2/TRBV6-3; j_gene: TRBJ2-3; d_gene: TRBD2; CDR3aa: ASSYFLPGLAGPGTQY
v_gene: TRBV18; j_gene: TRBJ1-1; d_gene: TRBD1; CDR3aa: ASSRGQGLNTEAF
v_gene: TRBV7-2; j_gene: TRBJ2-7; d_gene: .; CDR3aa: ASSARGGLNEQY
v_gene: TRBV4-2; j_gene: TRBJ2-1; d_gene: TRBD2; CDR3aa: ASSPLAGGYNEQF
v_gene: TRBV7-2; j_gene: TRBJ1-5; d_gene: .; CDR3aa: ASSLLPLQNLYSNQPQH
v_gene: TRBV19; j_gene: TRBJ2-2; d_gene: .; CDR3aa: ASSRLQGSSGELF
v_gene: TRBV3-1/TRBV3-2; j_gene: TRBJ1-6; d_gene: .; CDR3aa: ASNWWGRDSPLH
v_gene: TRBV4-1; j_gene: TRBJ2-3; d_gene: .; CDR3aa: ASSQEGQRQANTDTQY
v_gene: TRBV7-8; j_gene: TRBJ1-6; d_gene: .; CDR3aa: ASSLVVPRGSPLH
v_gene: TRBV2; j_gene: TRBJ2-1; d_gene: .; CDR3aa: ASIDRKYNEQF
v_gene: TRBV6-5; j_gene: TRBJ1-6; d_gene: TRBD1; CDR3aa: ASSYAGTGLRSPLH
v_gene: TRBV4-1; j_gene: TRBJ1-6; d_gene: .; CDR3aa: ASSQDRGNNSPLH
v_gene: TRBV30; j_gene: TRBJ1-6; d_gene: TRBD1; CDR3aa: AWSPDRDSPLH
v_gene: TRBV4-1; j_gene: TRBJ2-7; d_gene: TRBD2; CDR3aa: ASSQETSGRAVSYEQY
v_gene: TRBV29-1; j_gene: TRBJ2-5; d_gene: TRBD2; CDR3aa: SVEWRWIAGKETQY
v_gene: TRBV5-5; j_gene: TRBJ1-5; d_gene: .; CDR3aa: ASSQDGGEDQPQH
v_gene: TRBV3-1/TRBV3-2; j_gene: TRBJ2-5; d_gene: .; CDR3aa: ASSQGLRGETQY
v_gene: TRBV7-2; j_gene: TRBJ2-7; d_gene: TRBD2; CDR3aa: ASSSGGVAGGYEQY
v_gene: TRBV7-3; j_gene: TRBJ2-3; d_gene: .; CDR3aa: ASSLFGGAALTDTQY
v_gene: TRBV29-1; j_gene: TRBJ2-1; d_gene: .; CDR3aa: SVVGAREQF
v_gene: TRBV7-9; j_gene: TRBJ1-2; d_gene: .; CDR3aa: ASSPRQGQFNGYT
v_gene: TRBV11-2; j_gene: TRBJ2-7; d_gene: .; CDR3aa: ASSLGVAGSEQY
v_gene: TRBV9; j_gene: TRBJ2-5; d_gene: TRBD2; CDR3aa: ASSVLSGEETQY
v_gene: TRBV5-1; j_gene: TRBJ1-1; d_gene: TRBD1; CDR3aa: ASSPLGTGRGLNTEAF
v_gene: TRBV2; j_gene: TRBJ1-1; d_gene: .; CDR3aa: ASSEKVSSVAF
v_gene: TRBV11-2; j_gene: TRBJ2-5; d_gene: .; CDR3aa: ASSRLNRVGKETQY
v_gene: TRBV5-6; j_gene: TRBJ2-5; d_gene: TRBD2; CDR3aa: ASMLGTREETQY
v_gene: TRBV6-2/TRBV6-3; j_gene: TRBJ2-7; d_gene: .; CDR3aa: ASSPGTYEQY
v_gene: TRBV2; j_gene: TRBJ2-5; d_gene: TRBD2; CDR3aa: ASRQGLAGVVQGETQY
v_gene: TRBV29-1; j_gene: TRBJ1-1; d_gene: TRBD1; CDR3aa: SVGRGLRTEAF
v_gene: TRBV6-2/TRBV6-3; j_gene: TRBJ2-1; d_gene: TRBD2; CDR3aa: ASSLTSGNSYNEQF
v_gene: TRBV19; j_gene: TRBJ1-5; d_gene: .; CDR3aa: ASSAAGDGGQPQH
v_gene: TRBV5-4; j_gene: TRBJ1-1; d_gene: TRBD1; CDR3aa: ASQGAAMNTEAF
v_gene: TRBV2; j_gene: TRBJ2-3; d_gene: TRBD1; CDR3aa: ASSDPGQGGWGTDTQY
v_gene: TRBV9; j_gene: TRBJ2-2; d_gene: TRBD2; CDR3aa: ASSVDSRGDTGELF